The 11 T cell receptor beta chains reported below all come from one sample, sequenced in a study of CD8 T cells in ankylosing spondylitis. TCRdb reprocessed the 5' RACE reads via MiXCR and lists one record per CDR3 protein. The data show approximately 350,000 distinct CDR3 sequences, under 15% seen once. What was sequenced was blood, either unsorted or a sorted T cell fraction (not recorded which). The receptors derive from a male donor with ankylosing spondylitis or in good health (not recorded which).

CDR3 bases: TGTGCCAGCAGCTCGGTAGGGGGACAGCAGTTCTTC. It codes for CASSSVGGQQFF. V is TRBV11-3 and J is TRBJ2-1, with D maybe TRBD1 (6 bases). V lost 4 bases, J lost 11 bases, and 12 bases lay in between. Germline V lookup: CDR1 SGHNT, CDR2 YENEEA. There are 12 residues in the CDR3.

The chain has TRBV29-1 and TRBJ1-2; D is uncertain. CDR3 length equals 12 residues. V lost 4 bases and J 7 bases, leaving 13 bases between the germline ends. CDR1 is SQVTM and CDR2 is ANQGSEA in the germline V gene. The CDR3, as DNA: TGCAGCGTTGCAGCAGGCCCCGCTGGCTACACCTTC. Its protein product is CSVAAGPAGYTF.

The rearrangement links TRBV3-1 to TRBJ2-7; a possible D gene is TRBD1 (6 bases). Germline V gene sequence: CDR1 LGHDT, CDR2 YNNKEL (reference sequence). This CDR3 region has 15 residues. V shed 2 bases and J shed 6 bases, with 17 bases lying between them. The CDR3 sequence: CASSQKLQGFAEQYF. In DNA, the CDR3 is TGTGCCAGCAGCCAAAAATTGCAGGGGTTCGCCGAGCAGTACTTC.

This clonotype has a handful of counts. This rearrangement joins TRBV5-5 to TRBJ1-1; D is unclear. The length of the CDR3 is 14 residues. V was clipped by 6 bases and J by 5 bases, with 17 bases between them. Germline CDR1 is SGHKS and CDR2 is YYEKEE (reference sequence). The CDR3 protein is CASTTSLGQTEAFF. The CDR3 DNA sequence: TGTGCCAGCACCACCTCTTTAGGGCAGACTGAAGCTTTCTTT.

V gene TRBV27 combines with J gene TRBJ1-2; 10 nucleotides line up with TRBD1. This CDR3 has 14 amino acids. Germline V gene lookup returns CDR1 MNHEY and CDR2 SMNVEV (reference sequence). V gave up 6 bases and J gave up 3 bases; unmatched junction bases: 4. CDR3 nucleotides: TGTGCCAGCAGGGGACAGGGGCGCTACTATGGCTACACCTTC. Translated: CASRGQGRYYGYTF.

This clonotype was observed a handful of times. The chain is built from TRBV12-3 or TRBV12-4 and TRBJ2-2, with D possibly being TRBD2 (6 bases). V was cut by 2 bases and J by 4 bases, with 11 bases left in between. The CDR3 is 15 amino acids. Here the CDR3 reads CASSLSFGGTGELFF. The CDR3 coding sequence is TGTGCCAGCAGTTTAAGCTTCGGGGGCACCGGGGAGCTGTTTTTT.

This clonotype was seen a handful of times. The chain employs TRBV9 and TRBJ1-1; 8 bases are a match to TRBD1. CDR1 is SGDLS and CDR2 is YYNGEE in the germline V gene. The CDR3 consists of 18 residues. The V and J ends lost 0 bases and 3 bases, in that order; junction bases with no gene match: 13. The CDR3 nucleotides read TGTGCCAGCAGCGTAGGTACAGGGGGTACCTCTATGGACACTGAAGCTTTCTTT. Translating gives CASSVGTGGTSMDTEAFF.

This clonotype was detected a few times. The chain uses TRBV5-1 and TRBJ2-2; TRBD2 is a possible D gene (6 bases). V dropped 4 bases and J dropped 6 bases, with 13 bases sitting between them. This CDR3 has 14 amino acids. Germline CDR1 is SGHRS and CDR2 is YFSETQ. The CDR3 loop reads CASSESSGAGELFF. CDR3 sequence (DNA): TGCGCCAGCAGCGAGAGCTCGGGGGCCGGGGAGCTGTTTTTT.

V is TRBV25-1 and J is TRBJ2-7; 8 bases line up with TRBD1. There are 15 residues in the CDR3. Trimming took 6 bases from V and 3 from J; bases not matched to a gene: 10. The V gene's germline CDR1 is MGHDK and CDR2 SYGVNS. DNA for the CDR3: TGTGCCAGCAGGGGGAGACAGGGGATGATCTACGAGCAGTACTTC. It specifies CASRGRQGMIYEQYF.

The chain couples TRBV20-1 to TRBJ2-5, with 8 bases lining up with TRBD2. In germline, CDR1 is DFQATT, CDR2 SNEGSKA (reference sequence). This CDR3 region has 14 residues. The V segment lost 2 bases and the J segment 5 bases; nucleotides outside the gene matches: 7. The CDR3 coding sequence is TGCAGTGCTAGAAGGGGTAGCGGGGCGGAGACCCAGTACTTC. This sequence encodes CSARRGSGAETQYF.

This clonotype was picked up a small number of times. J is TRBJ2-7 and V is TRBV6-5; TRBD1 might be the D (5 bases). Per the germline V gene, CDR1 is MNHEY and CDR2 is SVGAGI. The CDR3 loop spans 15 amino acids. Trimming pared 4 bases from V and 2 bases from J, leaving 15 bases between. CDR3 region: CASSSSPGLPYEQYF. As DNA, the CDR3 is TGTGCCAGCAGTTCCTCGCCAGGGCTACCCTACGAGCAGTACTTC.